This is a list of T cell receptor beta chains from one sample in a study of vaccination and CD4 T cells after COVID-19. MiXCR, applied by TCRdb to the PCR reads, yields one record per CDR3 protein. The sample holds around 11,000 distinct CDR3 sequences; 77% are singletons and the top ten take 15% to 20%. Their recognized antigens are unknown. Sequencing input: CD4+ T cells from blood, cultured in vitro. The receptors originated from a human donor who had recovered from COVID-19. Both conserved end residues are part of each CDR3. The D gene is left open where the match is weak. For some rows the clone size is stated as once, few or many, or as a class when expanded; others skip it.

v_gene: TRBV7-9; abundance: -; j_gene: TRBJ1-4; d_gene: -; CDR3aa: CASRTTGGSEKLFF; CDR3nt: TGTGCCAGCAGAACTACAGGTGGGAGTGAAAAACTGTTTTTT
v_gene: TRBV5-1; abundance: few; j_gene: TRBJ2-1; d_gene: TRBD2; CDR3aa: CASSPTAGSYNEQFF; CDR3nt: TGCGCCAGCAGCCCAACAGCGGGATCATACAATGAGCAGTTCTTC
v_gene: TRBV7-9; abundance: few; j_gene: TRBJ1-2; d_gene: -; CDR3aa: CASSLGGNGEKFGGYTF; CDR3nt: TGTGCCAGCAGCTTGGGGGGGAACGGGGAGAAGTTCGGTGGCTACACCTTC
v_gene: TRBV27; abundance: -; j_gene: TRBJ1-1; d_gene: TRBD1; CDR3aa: CASSPGQGRNTEAFF; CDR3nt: TGTGCCAGCAGCCCCGGACAGGGCAGAAACACTGAAGCTTTCTTT
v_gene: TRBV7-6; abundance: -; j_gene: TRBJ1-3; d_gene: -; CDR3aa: CASSPRGVSSGNTIYF; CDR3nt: TGTGCCAGCAGCCCCCGGGGGGTGAGCTCTGGAAACACCATATATTTT
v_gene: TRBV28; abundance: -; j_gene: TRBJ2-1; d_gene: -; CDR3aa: CASNHGYNEQFF; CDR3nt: TGTGCTTCTAATCACGGCTACAATGAGCAGTTCTTC
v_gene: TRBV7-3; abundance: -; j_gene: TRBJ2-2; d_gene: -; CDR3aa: CASSLGATNTGELFF; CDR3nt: TGTGCCAGCAGCTTGGGGGCAACGAACACCGGGGAGCTGTTTTTT
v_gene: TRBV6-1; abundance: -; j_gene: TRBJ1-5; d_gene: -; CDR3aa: CARPGRIQPQHF; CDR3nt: TGTGCCAGACCAGGCAGGATTCAGCCCCAGCATTTT
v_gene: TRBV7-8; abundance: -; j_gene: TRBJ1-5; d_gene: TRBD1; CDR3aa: CASRPGTGANQPQHF; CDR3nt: TGTGCCAGCAGGCCCGGGACAGGGGCCAATCAGCCCCAGCATTTT
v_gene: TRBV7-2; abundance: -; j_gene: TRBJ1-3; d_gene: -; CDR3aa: CARSSYLESGNTIYF; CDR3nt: TGTGCCAGGAGCTCCTACCTTGAATCCGGGAACACCATATATTTT
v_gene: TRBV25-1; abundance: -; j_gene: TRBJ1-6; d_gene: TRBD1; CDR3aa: CASSATGFNSPLHF; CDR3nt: TGTGCCAGCAGTGCGACAGGGTTTAATTCACCCCTCCACTTT
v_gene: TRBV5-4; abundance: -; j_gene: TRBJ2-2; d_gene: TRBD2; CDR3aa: CASSAGTSGPNTGELFF; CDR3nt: TGTGCCAGCAGCGCAGGGACTAGCGGGCCGAACACCGGGGAGCTGTTTTTT
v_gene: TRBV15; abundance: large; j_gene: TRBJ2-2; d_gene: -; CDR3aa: CATSLWGSGNTGELFF; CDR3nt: TGTGCCACCAGCCTCTGGGGTAGCGGGAACACCGGGGAGCTGTTTTTT
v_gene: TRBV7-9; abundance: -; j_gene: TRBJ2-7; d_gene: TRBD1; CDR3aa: CASSTLPTGEFYEQYF; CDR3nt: TGTGCCAGCAGCACCCTTCCGACAGGGGAATTTTACGAGCAGTACTTC
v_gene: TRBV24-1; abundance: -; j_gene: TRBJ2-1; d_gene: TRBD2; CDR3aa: CATSDLASGRGHEQFF; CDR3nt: TGTGCCACCAGTGATTTAGCGAGCGGGAGAGGGCATGAGCAGTTCTTC
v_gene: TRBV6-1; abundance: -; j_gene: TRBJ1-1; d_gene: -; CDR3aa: CASSSIQRAGTEAFF; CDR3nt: TGTGCCAGCAGCAGCATTCAGAGGGCGGGCACTGAAGCTTTCTTT